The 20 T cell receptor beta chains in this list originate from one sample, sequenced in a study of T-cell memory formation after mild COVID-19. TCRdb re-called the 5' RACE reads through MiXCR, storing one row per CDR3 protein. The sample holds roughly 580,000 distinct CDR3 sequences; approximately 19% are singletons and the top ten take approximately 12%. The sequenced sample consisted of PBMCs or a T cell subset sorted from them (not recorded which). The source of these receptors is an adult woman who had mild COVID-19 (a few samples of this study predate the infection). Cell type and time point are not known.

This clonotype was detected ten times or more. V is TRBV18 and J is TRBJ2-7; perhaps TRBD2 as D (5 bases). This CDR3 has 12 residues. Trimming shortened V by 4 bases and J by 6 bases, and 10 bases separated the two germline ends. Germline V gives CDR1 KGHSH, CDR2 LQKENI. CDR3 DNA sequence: TGTGCCAGCTCACATAGGAGGTCCGAGCAGTACTTC. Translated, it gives CASSHRRSEQYF. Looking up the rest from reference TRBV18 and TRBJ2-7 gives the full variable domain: NAGVMQNPRHLVRRRGQEARLRCSPMKGHSHVYWYRQLPEEGLKFMVYLQKENIIDESGMPKERFSAEFPKEGPSILRIQQVVRGDSAAYFCASSHRRSEQYFGPGTRLTVT.

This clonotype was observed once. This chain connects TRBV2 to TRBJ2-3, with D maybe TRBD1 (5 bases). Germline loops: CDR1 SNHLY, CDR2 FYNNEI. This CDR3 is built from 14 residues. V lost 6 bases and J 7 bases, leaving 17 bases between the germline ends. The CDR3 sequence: CASSPRQITNTQYF. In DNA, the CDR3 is TGTGCCAGCAGCCCCAGACAGATTACGAATACGCAGTATTTT.

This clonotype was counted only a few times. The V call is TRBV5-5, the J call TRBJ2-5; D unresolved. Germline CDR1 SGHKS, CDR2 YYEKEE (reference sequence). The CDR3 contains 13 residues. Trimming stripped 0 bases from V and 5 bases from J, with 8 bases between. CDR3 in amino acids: CASSLDQRETQYF. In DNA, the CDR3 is TGTGCCAGCAGCTTGGATCAAAGGGAGACCCAGTACTTC.

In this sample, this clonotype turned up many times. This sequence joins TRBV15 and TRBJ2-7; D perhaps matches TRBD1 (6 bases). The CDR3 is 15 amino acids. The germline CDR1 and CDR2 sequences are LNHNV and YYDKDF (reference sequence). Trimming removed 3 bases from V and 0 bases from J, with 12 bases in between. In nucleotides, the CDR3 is TGTGCCACCAGCAGCGACAGGTCATTCTCCTACGAGCAGTACTTC. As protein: CATSSDRSFSYEQYF.

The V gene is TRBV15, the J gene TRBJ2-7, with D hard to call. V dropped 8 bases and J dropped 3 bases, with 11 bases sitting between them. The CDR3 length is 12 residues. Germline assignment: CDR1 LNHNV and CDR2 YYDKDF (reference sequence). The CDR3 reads CATGPHRYEQYF. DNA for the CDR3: TGTGCCACCGGCCCCCATCGCTACGAGCAGTACTTC.

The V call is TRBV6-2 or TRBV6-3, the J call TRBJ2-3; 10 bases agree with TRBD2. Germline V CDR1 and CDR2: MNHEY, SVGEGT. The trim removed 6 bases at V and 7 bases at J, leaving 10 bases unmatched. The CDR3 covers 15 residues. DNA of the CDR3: TGTGCCAGCAGCCAACTAGCGGGGAACGTCAATACGCAGTATTTT. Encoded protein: CASSQLAGNVNTQYF.

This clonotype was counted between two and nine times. CDR3 loop: CASSKGLAESNEQYF. The CDR3 bases are TGTGCCAGCAGCAAAGGACTAGCGGAGTCGAACGAGCAGTACTTC. J is TRBJ2-7 and V is TRBV7-2, with 10 nucleotides matching TRBD2. J lost 5 bases, V lost 5 bases, and 9 bases had no gene match. Germline CDR1 is SGHTA and CDR2 is FQGNSA. The CDR3 is made up of 15 amino acids.

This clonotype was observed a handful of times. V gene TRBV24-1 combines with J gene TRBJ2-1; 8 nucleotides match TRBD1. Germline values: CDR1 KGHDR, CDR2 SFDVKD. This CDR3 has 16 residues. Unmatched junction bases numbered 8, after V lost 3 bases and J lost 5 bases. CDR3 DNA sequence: TGTGCCACCAGTGATGATGGACAGGGTTTAAACAATGAGCAGTTCTTC. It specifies CATSDDGQGLNNEQFF.

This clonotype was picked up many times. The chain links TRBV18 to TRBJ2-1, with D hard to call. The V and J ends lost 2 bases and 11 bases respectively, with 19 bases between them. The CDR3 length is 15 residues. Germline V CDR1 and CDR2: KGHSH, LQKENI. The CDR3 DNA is TGTGCCAGCTCACCAGGGGAAGTTAGTTACCGGAAGCAGTTCTTC. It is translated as CASSPGEVSYRKQFF.

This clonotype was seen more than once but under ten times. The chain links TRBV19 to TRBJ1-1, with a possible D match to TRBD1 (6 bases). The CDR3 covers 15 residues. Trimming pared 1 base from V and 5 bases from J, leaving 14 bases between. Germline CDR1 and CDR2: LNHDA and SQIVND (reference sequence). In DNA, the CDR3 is TGTGCCAGTAGTATAGTTTCGGGGGGCGGAACTGAAGCTTTCTTT. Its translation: CASSIVSGGGTEAFF.

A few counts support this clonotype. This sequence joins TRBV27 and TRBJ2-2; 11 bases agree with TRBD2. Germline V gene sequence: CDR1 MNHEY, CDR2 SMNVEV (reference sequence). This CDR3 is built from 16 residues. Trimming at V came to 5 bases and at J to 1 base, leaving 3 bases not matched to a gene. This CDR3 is CASSPGLAVNTGELFF. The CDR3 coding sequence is TGTGCCAGCAGTCCGGGACTAGCGGTGAACACCGGGGAGCTGTTTTTT.

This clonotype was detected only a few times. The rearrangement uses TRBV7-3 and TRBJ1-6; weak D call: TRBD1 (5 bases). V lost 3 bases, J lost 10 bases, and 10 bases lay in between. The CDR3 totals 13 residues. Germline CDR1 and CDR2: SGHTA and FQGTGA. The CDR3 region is CASSLAGLSPLHF. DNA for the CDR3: TGTGCCAGCAGCTTGGCAGGGTTGTCACCCCTCCACTTT.

CDR3 amino acids: CASSFVQETQYF. The CDR3 nucleotides are TGTGCCAGCAGTTTCGTCCAAGAGACCCAGTACTTC. The chain has TRBV12-3 or TRBV12-4 and TRBJ2-5; D remains unclear. This CDR3 has 12 residues. Trimming removed 3 bases from V and 1 base from J, with 3 bases in between.

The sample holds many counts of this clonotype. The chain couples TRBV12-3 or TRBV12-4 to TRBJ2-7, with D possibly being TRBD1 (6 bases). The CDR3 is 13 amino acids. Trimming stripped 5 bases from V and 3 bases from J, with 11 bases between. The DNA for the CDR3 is TGTGCCAGCAGTCGCGACAGGCTCTACGAGCAGTACTTC. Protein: CASSRDRLYEQYF.

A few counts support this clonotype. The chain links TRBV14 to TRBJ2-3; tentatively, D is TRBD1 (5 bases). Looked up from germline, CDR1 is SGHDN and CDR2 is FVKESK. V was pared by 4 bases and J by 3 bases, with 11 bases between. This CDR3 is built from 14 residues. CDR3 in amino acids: CASSLTTATDTQYF. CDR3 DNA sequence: TGTGCCAGCAGCCTCACGACAGCGACAGATACGCAGTATTTT.

CDR3 sequence: CASSKGPCTSGRGTDTQYF. The CDR3 DNA reads as TGTGCCAGCAGCAAAGGGCCCTGCACTAGCGGGAGAGGCACAGATACGCAGTATTTT. The chain combines TRBV21-1 with TRBJ2-3; the table's D call, TRBD2, was not checked against the DNA. TRBV21-1 is a listed pseudogene. The CDR3 is 19 residues long.

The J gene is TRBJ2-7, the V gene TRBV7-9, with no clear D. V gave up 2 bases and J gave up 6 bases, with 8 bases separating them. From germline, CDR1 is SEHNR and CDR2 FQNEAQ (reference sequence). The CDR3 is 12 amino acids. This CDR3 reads CASSLPYREQYF. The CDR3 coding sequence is TGTGCCAGCAGCTTACCCTATCGCGAGCAGTACTTC.

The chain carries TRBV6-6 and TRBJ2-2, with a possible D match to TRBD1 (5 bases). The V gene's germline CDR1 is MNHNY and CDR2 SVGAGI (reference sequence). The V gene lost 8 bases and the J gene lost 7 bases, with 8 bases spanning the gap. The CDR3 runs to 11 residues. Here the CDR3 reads CASRDSGELFF. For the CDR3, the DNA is TGTGCCAGCCGAGACAGCGGGGAGCTGTTTTTT.

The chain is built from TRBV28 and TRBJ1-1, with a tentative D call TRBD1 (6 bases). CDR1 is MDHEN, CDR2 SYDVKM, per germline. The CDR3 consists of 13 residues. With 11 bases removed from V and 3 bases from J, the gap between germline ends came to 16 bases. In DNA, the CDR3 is TGTGCCGCCAGGGGAGGTCACCACACTGAAGCTTTCTTT. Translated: CAARGGHHTEAFF.

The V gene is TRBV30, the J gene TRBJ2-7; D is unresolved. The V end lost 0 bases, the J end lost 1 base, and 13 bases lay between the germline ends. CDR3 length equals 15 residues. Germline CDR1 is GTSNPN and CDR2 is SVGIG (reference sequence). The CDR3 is CAWSVRGTTSYEQYF. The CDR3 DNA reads TGTGCCTGGAGTGTTAGAGGAACCACTTCCTACGAGCAGTACTTC. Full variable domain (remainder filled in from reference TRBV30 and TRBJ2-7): SQTIHQWPATLVQPVGSPLSLECTVEGTSNPNLYWYRQAAGRGLQLLFYSVGIGQISSEVPQNLSASRPQDRQFILSSKKLLLSDSGFYLCAWSVRGTTSYEQYFGPGTRLTVT.